This TCR beta chain was captured by sequencing in a study of PD-1 blockade in classical Hodgkin lymphoma. Study observations and caveats: Underlying causes for the observed repertoire differences were not defined, possibly disease activity or prior therapy. Newly diagnosed patients and complete responders had comparable diversity at baseline. There was a significant rise in CD4+ TCR diversity by C4D1, with no such rise for CD8+.

Of note for this clone: No antigen is known for it.

The CDR3 is 18 amino acids. V shed 3 bases, J shed 7 bases, and the junction held 17 bases outside the gene matches. Germline V gene sequence: CDR1 LNHNV, CDR2 YYDKDF (reference sequence). This sample's time point: cycle 4 day 1 (C4D1), after six to seven weeks of nivolumab. Every patient relapsed after autologous stem cell transplantation, and brentuximab vedotin exposure varied. When best responses were assessed, they were complete response, partial response or progressive disease. The repertoire was sequenced with immunoSEQ multiplex PCR; TCRdb's copy has only in-frame clones and lacks some. This table has 100,000 or so clones, 85% to 95% appearing once.

The V call is TRBV15, the J call TRBJ2-1; TRBD2 aligns across 8 bases. The source is a human donor with classical Hodgkin lymphoma. Source: peripheral blood mononuclear cells (PBMCs), taken before the fourth cycle of nivolumab. CDR3 nucleotide sequence: TGTGCCACCAGCAGGGCGCCCCGGGGGGGGAATCTGCGGAATGAGCAGTTCTTC. The encoded protein is CATSRAPRGGNLRNEQFF.